This T cell receptor beta chain was profiled in a study of cytomegalovirus exposure and HLA in healthy donors (dated by TCRdb to 2016 to 2017). For the study in its entirety: According to an earlier analysis of 550 to 750 of the donors, roughly 180 million T cells yielded 120 million or so unique TCR beta sequences and 276 Gb of sequence data. An early release that covered some 640 HLA-typed donors contained about 290 gigabases of sequencing data and around 80 million unique TCR sequences. The genetic ancestry cluster associated with self-reported Caucasian donors included 81% of the 398 genotyped donors. The aim of the study was to test whether cataloging public T cell receptors could identify signatures of past pathogen exposure. The study profiled the T cell repertoires of about 640 subjects by immunosequencing and related them to cytomegalovirus serostatus. Besides the first cohort of some 670 subjects, a separate validation cohort made up of over 95 different subjects was used. To predict cytomegalovirus infection status, the study combined high-throughput TCR immunosequencing, statistical association of individual TCRs with disease status, and machine learning. To study patterns of TCR occurrence, a later analysis re-analyzed previously published TCR beta repertoires from 600 to 750 donors and added high-resolution HLA genotyping. Rather than using new phenotypic data, the later analysis identified candidate immune exposures from TCR beta sequences and from how often those sequences occurred across donors. To decide whether each TCR beta V gene segment behaved as functional or pseudogenic, an earlier analysis of fewer than 750 of the donors relied on high-throughput TCR beta sequencing. Donor age, sex, ethnicity and CMV serostatus were compiled alongside the repertoire data. In a later genetic analysis, genome-wide SNP genotypes for about 55% of the 666 donors were used, and that subset was treated as a discovery cohort. Every repertoire in the discovery cohort had been generated on one and the same sequencing platform. HLA typing covered class I and class II loci at four-digit resolution. Typing coverage varied by locus: roughly 620-640 donors for A, B, C, DRB1 and DQB1; roughly 510 for DQA1; about 590 for DPA1; around 490 for DPB1. Roughly 5 DR-DQ haplotypes were handled as single units for association and clustering, since linkage in the cohort was strong. Across some 400 genotyped donors of the cohort, an average of about 240,000 unique TCR beta nucleotide sequences per donor were sequenced, and 15% to 20% of those sequences were non-productive. Overall results and qualifications from the work: This cohort had only TCR beta chains sequenced, and the lack of alpha or paired-chain data limited which features could be detected. A further reported finding was that TCR beta sequences accurately predicted the HLA-A and HLA-B alleles for most subjects in the first cohort. Sequencing depth was assumed to be roughly uniform across donors in the presence/absence analyses, though that assumption may not hold. When HLA alleles, especially DR and DQ, strongly co-occurred, TCR associations were difficult to assign to individual alleles. In a later analysis, the rate of TCR association differed among HLA loci, with DRB1 alleles having the most associated TCRs and HLA-C alleles having the fewest. CMV serostatus was the only immune exposure information available for the cohort. The study listed 150 to 200 TCR beta chains as associated with cytomegalovirus. Compared with equally common non-associated chains, HLA-associated TCR beta chains in a later analysis were more clonally expanded and had lower generation probabilities. Because HLA typing was missing for some donors at each locus, association tests included only the typed subset. A later analysis associated 16,951 TCR beta sequences with specific HLA alleles at a false discovery rate of 0.05. In an earlier analysis of fewer than 750 of the donors, most TCR beta V segments were observed in productive rearrangements about 90% or about 30% of the time, broadly matching IMGT annotations. The classifier was reported to diagnose cytomegalovirus status with high specificity and sensitivity in both the original cohort and the validation cohort. Some IMGT-functional V segments, including TRBV6-2 and TRBV6-3, could not be distinguished by the 87-base-pair reads and were therefore excluded. A cluster of highly shared sequence variants was judged likely to represent a technical artifact of the sequencing pipeline. In a later genetic analysis, fewer N-insertions in productive TCRs were reported among donors in an Asian-associated ancestry cluster than the 666-donor mean. In vitro tests confirmed that a few of the cytomegalovirus-associated TCR beta chains recognize cytomegalovirus antigens. Because counts were too low, roughly 17 rarely observed V segments, including chromosome 9 orphons, were left out of the earlier analysis of a few hundred of the donors. In a later genetic analysis, a missense DCLRE1C variant was associated with V-gene and J-gene trimming of TCR beta chains, and the association was replicated in an independent cohort. A later analysis reported that several top co-occurrence clusters appeared linked to parvovirus B19, influenza, CMV and Epstein-Barr virus. While some public TCRs were present in many individuals, most TCR sequences turned up only very rarely across donors. The authors suggested that the approach could potentially be extended to other disease states and immunological phenotypes. In a later analysis, most CMV-associated TCR beta chains were found to appear HLA-restricted, with HLA associations seemingly driven largely by CMV exposure. Correlated functional status among segregating V segments might be attributable to linkage disequilibrium, but an unknown experimental factor could not be ruled out.

Libraries were prepared through the immunoSEQ multiplex PCR assay. The multiplex PCR relied on a mix of 60 forward primers for TCR Vbeta segments and 13 reverse primers for TCR Jbeta segments. The CDR3 region of rearranged TCR beta genes was amplified from genomic DNA by a multiplex PCR assay. The amplified TCR beta libraries were sequenced on the Illumina HiSeq System as 87-base-pair reads. For the original study's pipeline: In a later analysis, about 80 million unique TCR beta chains were counted across the 650 to 750 repertoires, and approximately 11 million of these chains were shared by at least two donors. A nearest-neighbor algorithm error-corrected the raw reads and collapsed the reads into unique sequences, merging closely related sequences to remove PCR and sequencing errors. CDR3 sequences were aligned to IMGT reference sequences to assign V, D and J gene segments. For a sequence to be retained, a match of at least six nucleotides was required to both a V gene segment and a J gene segment. Rearrangements were classified as productive when the CDR3 lacked stop codons and remained in frame with V and J, and all other rearrangements were classified as non-productive. CDR3 was defined according to IMGT convention as the region running from the second conserved V-encoded cysteine to the conserved J-encoded phenylalanine. In an earlier analysis of roughly 580 of the donors, sequences lacking an unambiguous match to a single V gene segment were excluded. In an earlier analysis of several hundred of the donors, V segments were called functional above 56.7% productive rearrangements and were called segregating when the between-donor standard deviation exceeded 5%. A statistical classification framework was built for diagnosing cytomegalovirus status from the catalog of TCR beta chain sequences. In a later analysis, V and J genes were assigned by comparing TCR nucleotide sequences against IMGT/GENE-DB human TR gene sequences. Using the TCRdist pipeline, a later analysis assigned CDR3 sequences along with most-parsimonious VDJ recombination scenarios. In a later analysis, every TCR beta chain was defined by the combination of its CDR3 amino acid sequence and its V-gene family, and reads without a unique V-gene family were dropped. As a way to deal with suspected cross-contamination and a sequencing artifact, a later analysis dropped 500 to 700 nucleotide sequences that were highly shared and had low generation probability. In a later analysis, a clonal expansion index was calculated for each public chain from normalized within-repertoire ranks of inferred template counts. A later analysis computed generation probabilities with a VDJ recombination model fitted to out-of-frame rearrangements, and checked the results against IGoR. A later analysis scored TCR-TCR, TCR-HLA and TCR-CMV co-occurrence with hypergeometric tests, applying a repertoire-size bias correction to TCR pairs. A later analysis estimated false discovery rates by permuting HLA or CMV assignments 20 times. A later analysis grouped co-occurring TCRs with DBSCAN, adding TCRdist sequence similarity when clustering within HLA-allele-positive subsets. Repertoires with fewer than 30,000 or more than 120,000 public chains were left out of co-occurrence clustering, as were a handful of repertoires with anomalous nucleotide sharing. TCRdb took this table from immuneACCESS and kept in-frame rearrangements with V and J called. Such tables lack part of the clones; where checked against another copy, unresolved V genes explain under half of the gap, and the rest is unexplained. D and trimming come from the DNA, and the V and J calls and clone size come from that table. The sample records more than 150,000 clones, 60% to 80% of which are singletons. Around 1.4% of the sample lies in the top ten.

The cohort comprised approximately 700 healthy bone marrow donors. Cohort members were all nominally healthy when sampled, although unrecorded immune exposures were likely present. The donor tested CMV seronegative, placing the donor among the 352 seronegative members of the cohort. Each donor provided a peripheral blood sample, and peripheral blood mononuclear cells were used for TCR beta sequencing. Genomic DNA was extracted from the blood cell samples with the Qiagen DNeasy Blood Extraction Kit. The CDR3, from cysteine to phenylalanine, totals 15 residues. The retained sequence is limited to the CDR3, 45 bases, with the frame set at the first base. Relative to germline, V is 2 bases shorter and J is 5 bases shorter, with 13 bases between their ends. The germline V gene supplies CDR1 MNHEY and CDR2 SVGAGI. Regarding this clone: Its recognized antigen is unknown. Base qualities are missing; no much larger clone stands one base away.

Sequences were obtained from PBMCs. The sequence was obtained from a male donor in good health and CMV-seronegative. The chain is assembled from TRBV6-5 and TRBJ2-4; TRBD1 is possibly the D segment (6 matching bases). The sequenced DNA: TGTGCCAGCAGTTACCAACAGGGTGGCGAAAACATTCAGTACTTC. Its translation reads: CASSYQQGGENIQYF.